The 32 T cell receptor beta chains given below trace back to one sample, sequenced in a study of T cells of healthy individuals. TCRdb redid the calling of the 5' RACE reads with MiXCR, one entry per CDR3 protein. The sample consists of 60,000 to 80,000 distinct CDR3 sequences, roughly 15% of them appearing once. All receptors derive from a human donor in good health.

This clonotype showed up just a few times. V is TRBV4-2 and J is TRBJ2-2, with TRBD2 matching 7 bases. Per germline, CDR1 LGHNA and CDR2 YNFKEQ. Trimming cost V 0 bases and J 0 bases; bases outside gene matches: 13. The CDR3 runs to 20 residues. Written as DNA, the CDR3 is TGTGCCAGCAGCCAAGATGCGAGCTTGCTAGCGGAGTCGAACACCGGGGAGCTGTTTTTT. It specifies CASSQDASLLAESNTGELFF.

V is TRBV12-5 and J is TRBJ1-5, with D perhaps TRBD1 (5 bases). The CDR3 is 14 residues long. The ends were cut back, 2 bases at V and 1 base at J, with 6 bases in the middle. The germline V gene has CDR1 LGHNT and CDR2 FRNRAP. DNA for the CDR3: TGTGCTAGTGGTTTGAGGGACAGCAATCAGCCCCAGCATTTT. It codes for CASGLRDSNQPQHF.

This clonotype was seen ten or more times. V usage is TRBV12-2 and J usage is TRBJ2-1; TRBD1 is taken as the D call from the table, unchecked against the DNA. TRBV12-2 is given as a pseudogene. The CDR3 extends over 17 amino acids. The chain's CDR3 is CASRLGQGHYIVHEQFF. CDR3 bases: TGTGCAAGTCGCTTAGGACAGGGACACTACATCGTCCATGAGCAGTTCTTC.

This clonotype came up a few times. The V call is TRBV5-1, the J call TRBJ2-5; unclear D gene. V lost 0 bases to trimming and J lost 0 bases, with 6 bases between them. This CDR3 is 14 amino acids long. CDR1 is SGHRS, CDR2 YFSETQ, per germline. In nucleotides, the CDR3 is TGCGCCAGCAGCTTGGGTTGGGACCAAGAGACCCAGTACTTC. Amino acid sequence: CASSLGWDQETQYF.

This clonotype was recorded at least ten times. This chain links TRBV4-1 with TRBJ2-2; D ambiguous. The CDR3 extends over 15 amino acids. CDR1 is MGHRA and CDR2 is YSYEKL in the germline V gene. V lost 0 bases, J lost 1 base, and 6 bases lay in between. The CDR3 nucleotides are TGCGCCAGCAGCCAAGACCAGGAGAACACCGGGGAGCTGTTTTTT. Amino acids: CASSQDQENTGELFF.

Many counts were recorded for this clonotype. The chain is built from TRBV5-6 and TRBJ1-5, with unresolved D. This CDR3 region has 14 residues. CDR1 SGHDT and CDR2 YYEEEE come from the germline V gene. V was shortened by 0 bases and J by 6 bases, with 10 bases between the two germline ends. The CDR3 reads CASSLAPLGQPQHF. The CDR3 DNA reads TGTGCCAGCAGCTTGGCCCCGTTGGGTCAGCCCCAGCATTTT.

The rearrangement links TRBV6-1 to TRBJ1-1, with D unresolved. V lost 6 bases, J lost 3 bases, and 14 bases lay in between. The CDR3 is made up of 14 amino acids. Germline V gene data show CDR1 as MNHNS and CDR2 as SASEGT. The CDR3 nucleotides are TGTGCCAGCAGATCCTCGGGCCGGGACACTGAAGCTTTCTTT. This gives the protein CASRSSGRDTEAFF.

The chain employs TRBV29-1 and TRBJ2-7, with unresolved D. The CDR3 length is 11 residues. Germline assignment: CDR1 SQVTM and CDR2 ANQGSEA. The V end was cut by 7 bases, the J end by 6 bases, with 13 bases between. CDR3 amino acids: CSAKTAREQYF. CDR3 coding DNA: TGCAGCGCCAAAACCGCACGCGAGCAGTACTTC.

This clonotype occurred many times. The chain recombines TRBV7-9 with TRBJ1-1, with TRBD1 matching over 9 bases. The ends lost 5 bases at V and 5 bases at J; junction bases unmatched: 6. The CDR3 sequence is 14 residues long. Germline V lookup: CDR1 SEHNR, CDR2 FQNEAQ (reference sequence). This CDR3 reads CASSPPQGATEAFF. The CDR3 region has the DNA TGTGCCAGCAGCCCACCACAGGGGGCAACTGAAGCTTTCTTT.

This clonotype was seen at least ten times. The chain links TRBV25-1 to TRBJ1-4; maybe TRBD1 (6 bases). CDR1 is MGHDK, CDR2 SYGVNS, per germline. The CDR3 runs 16 residues. V was pared by 4 bases and J by 8 bases, with 20 bases between. CDR3 sequence (DNA): TGTGCCAGCAGTGCAAAGACAGGCGGCGGCTGGGAAAAACTGTTTTTT. This sequence encodes CASSAKTGGGWEKLFF.

This clonotype was counted ten times or more. In DNA, the CDR3 is TGTGCCAGCGGGCGTGGCACTGAAGCTTTCTTT. As protein: CASGRGTEAFF. J is TRBJ1-1 and V is TRBV12-3 or TRBV12-4; D gene ambiguous. The length of the CDR3 is 11 residues. V lost 8 bases and J 4 bases, leaving 8 bases between the germline ends.

This clonotype appeared a few times. This sequence joins TRBV7-2 and TRBJ2-3; 7 bases line up with TRBD2. V was clipped by 4 bases and J by 2 bases; unmatched bases: 6. Germline-derived CDR1 and CDR2 are SGHTA and FQGNSA. The CDR3 has 15 residues. CDR3 loop: CASSWTGTNTDTQYF. Written as DNA, the CDR3 is TGTGCCAGCAGCTGGACCGGGACTAACACAGATACGCAGTATTTT.

As DNA, the CDR3 is TGTGCCAGCAGTCGGGGACAATCCACCGGGGAGCTGTTTTTT. As protein: CASSRGQSTGELFF. This rearrangement joins TRBV28 to TRBJ2-2; D perhaps matches TRBD1 (6 bases). The germline V and J ends were trimmed by 5 bases and 4 bases, with 11 bases remaining between them. CDR3 length: 14 amino acids. CDR1 and CDR2 from the germline V gene are MDHEN and SYDVKM.

This clonotype was picked up many times. Here the CDR3 reads CASRSAGGLEGYTF. CDR3 DNA sequence: TGTGCCAGTAGATCTGCGGGGGGTCTGGAGGGCTACACCTTC. The chain employs TRBV19 and TRBJ1-2; D may be TRBD1 (5 bases). Germline CDR1 and CDR2: LNHDA and SQIVND (reference sequence). Trimming shortened V by 6 bases and J by 8 bases, and 19 bases separated the two germline ends. This CDR3 comprises 14 residues.

This clonotype has only a few counts. The chain is built from TRBV28 and TRBJ2-5; 9 nucleotides align to TRBD2. V trimming: 4 bases; J trimming: 1 base; junction bases outside the gene matches: 4. This CDR3 is built from 15 residues. Per the germline V gene, CDR1 is MDHEN and CDR2 is SYDVKM. DNA for the CDR3: TGTGCCAGCAGTTCTAGCGGGGCGACCCAAGAGACCCAGTACTTC. As protein: CASSSSGATQETQYF.

This clonotype has a handful of counts. This chain links TRBV6-5 with TRBJ2-2; TRBD2 is a possible D gene (5 bases). The CDR3 extends over 17 amino acids. V lost 6 bases, J lost 4 bases, and 21 bases lay in between. Germline assignment: CDR1 MNHEY and CDR2 SVGAGI. The CDR3 DNA reads as TGTGCCAGCAGAGCTCCGGGATCAACAATTGGCACCGGGGAGCTGTTTTTT. This translates into CASRAPGSTIGTGELFF.

This clonotype was counted ten times or more. V and J are TRBV2 and TRBJ1-5; D is ambiguous. This CDR3 has 13 residues. The V gene's germline CDR1 is SNHLY and CDR2 FYNNEI. V lost 7 bases, J lost 4 bases, and 11 bases lay in between. CDR3 sequence (DNA): TGTGCCAGCAAAACCGGCGGGAATCAGCCCCAGCATTTT. It yields the protein CASKTGGNQPQHF. Full variable domain (rest looked up from reference TRBV2 and TRBJ1-5): EPEVTQTPSHQVTQMGQEVILRCVPISNHLYFYWYRQILGQKVEFLVSFYNNEISEKSEIFDDQFSVERPDGSNFTLKIRSTKLEDSAMYFCASKTGGNQPQHFGDGTRLSIL.

The table lists this clonotype with many counts. This chain uses TRBV29-1 with TRBJ1-1; tentatively, D is TRBD1 (5 bases). Germline CDR1 and CDR2: SQVTM and ANQGSEA. The V and J ends lost 7 bases and 4 bases respectively, with 16 bases between them. The CDR3 consists of 13 residues. This chain's CDR3 is CSAGTARATEAFF. The CDR3 region has the DNA TGCAGCGCTGGGACCGCGCGAGCCACTGAAGCTTTCTTT.

This clonotype came up many times. The chain joins TRBV20-1 to TRBJ2-7, with a possible D match to TRBD2 (6 bases). This CDR3 spans 15 amino acids. Per the germline V gene, CDR1 is DFQATT and CDR2 is SNEGSKA (reference sequence). Trimming took off 0 bases at V and 7 bases at J, with 19 bases between the two ends. The CDR3 DNA is TGCAGTGCTAGAGATTGGGACTCACCTCTGGGGGAGCAGTACTTC. Translation gives CSARDWDSPLGEQYF.

In its sample, this clonotype was seen many times. The chain combines TRBV4-3 with TRBJ2-5; 8 bases line up with TRBD2. V shed 3 bases and J 4 bases; nucleotides not matched to a gene: 7. From germline, CDR1 is LGHNA and CDR2 YSLEER. CDR3 length equals 15 residues. CDR3 region: CASSQNSGGGETQYF. CDR3 coding DNA: TGCGCCAGCAGCCAGAACAGCGGGGGCGGAGAGACCCAGTACTTC.

This clonotype has only a few counts. The chain recombines TRBV11-2 with TRBJ2-2; 14 bases align to TRBD2. V gave up 5 bases and J gave up 8 bases; unmatched junction bases: 7. Germline V gene sequence: CDR1 SGHAT, CDR2 FQNNGV. The CDR3 spans 16 residues. The CDR3 DNA follows: TGTGCCAGCAGCCTGGGACTAGCGGGAGCAGAAGGGGAGCTGTTTTTT. Protein sequence: CASSLGLAGAEGELFF. Based on the CDR3 plus reference TRBV11-2 and TRBJ2-2, the full variable domain is EAGVAQSPRYKIIEKRQSVAFWCNPISGHATLYWYQQILGQGPKLLIQFQNNGVVDDSQLPKDRFSAERLKGVDSTLKIQPAKLEDSAVYLCASSLGLAGAEGELFFGEGSRLTVL.

The sample holds a few counts of this clonotype. The chain couples TRBV5-1 to TRBJ2-3; D tentatively fits TRBD1 or TRBD2 (5 bases each). Germline V lookup: CDR1 SGHRS, CDR2 YFSETQ. The CDR3 spans 15 residues. Deletions cut 1 base from V and 6 bases from J, with 15 bases between. The CDR3 protein is CASSLSLGVGDTQYF. Here the CDR3 DNA reads TGCGCCAGCAGCTTGTCTTTGGGGGTCGGGGATACGCAGTATTTT.

This clonotype has ten or more counts. The V gene is TRBV2, the J gene TRBJ2-1; D gene uncertain. V was clipped by 7 bases and J by 6 bases, with 13 bases between them. The CDR3 covers 13 residues. Germline CDR1 reads SNHLY; CDR2 reads FYNNEI. Here the CDR3 DNA reads TGTGCCAGCACTGGGTTGGTGGGCAATGAGCAGTTCTTC. This translates into CASTGLVGNEQFF.

This clonotype occurred many times. This chain uses TRBV28 with TRBJ1-5, with D unclear. This CDR3 is 12 amino acids long. V was shortened by 10 bases and J by 4 bases, with 11 bases between the two germline ends. The germline gives CDR1 MDHEN, CDR2 SYDVKM. DNA of the CDR3: TGTGCCACCCACAGCACTAATCAGCCCCAGCATTTT. As protein: CATHSTNQPQHF.

The rearrangement uses TRBV12-3 or TRBV12-4 and TRBJ2-1; the match to TRBD2 covers 12 bases. This CDR3 spans 14 amino acids. V gave up 7 bases and J gave up 10 bases; unmatched junction bases: 8. The CDR3 region has the DNA TGTGCCAGCAAGCTAGCGGGGGGGGCATCGGAGCAGTTCTTC. Translating it yields CASKLAGGASEQFF.

This clonotype was counted ten times or more. The chain joins TRBV15 to TRBJ1-4; D might be TRBD1 (5 bases). This CDR3 contains 15 residues. Germline V gene sequence: CDR1 LNHNV, CDR2 YYDKDF (reference sequence). Trimming removed 1 base from V and 3 bases from J, with 9 bases in between. In DNA form, the CDR3 reads TGTGCCACCAGCAGAGGGACACCATCTAATGAAAAACTGTTTTTT. It specifies CATSRGTPSNEKLFF.

V usage is TRBV5-6 and J usage is TRBJ1-3; perhaps TRBD1 as D (5 bases). Looked up from germline, CDR1 is SGHDT and CDR2 is YYEEEE. The V gene lost 1 base and the J gene lost 4 bases, with 12 bases spanning the gap. This CDR3 contains 15 residues. CDR3 bases: TGTGCCAGCAGCTTGAGACAGACTTTCGGAAACACCATATATTTT. This encodes CASSLRQTFGNTIYF.

In this sample, this clonotype turned up many times. The chain employs TRBV10-3 and TRBJ1-2; D gene uncertain. V lost 4 bases and J lost 4, with 7 bases in between. CDR1 is ENHRY and CDR2 is SYGVKD in the germline V gene. CDR3 length: 12 residues. DNA for the CDR3: TGTGCCATCAGTGTCCCACTCTATGGCTACACCTTC. Translating gives CAISVPLYGYTF.

This clonotype was seen a handful of times. This rearrangement joins TRBV2 to TRBJ2-3; unclear D gene. CDR3 length: 14 amino acids. Per germline, CDR1 SNHLY and CDR2 FYNNEI. Trimming stripped 4 bases from V and 0 bases from J, with 8 bases between. CDR3 in amino acids: CASSARQSTDTQYF. In DNA, the CDR3 is TGTGCCAGCAGTGCGAGACAAAGCACAGATACGCAGTATTTT.

This clonotype showed up many times. This chain connects TRBV6-5 to TRBJ2-1; no clear D. V lost 2 bases, J lost 6 bases, and 8 bases lay in between. Per germline, CDR1 MNHEY and CDR2 SVGAGI. The CDR3 is made up of 13 amino acids. DNA for the CDR3: TGTGCCAGCAGTTACAGTAGAGGCAATGAGCAGTTCTTC. Amino acids: CASSYSRGNEQFF.

This clonotype occurred many times. The V and J genes are TRBV29-1 and TRBJ2-2; no clear D. V lost 6 bases, J lost 0 bases, and 11 bases lay in between. Looked up from germline, CDR1 is SQVTM and CDR2 is ANQGSEA. This CDR3 contains 14 residues. The CDR3 loop is CSVLPPANTGELFF. DNA for the CDR3: TGCAGCGTGCTCCCTCCTGCGAACACCGGGGAGCTGTTTTTT.

This clonotype was seen at least ten times. The V and J genes are TRBV10-3 and TRBJ1-1, with unresolved D. From germline, CDR1 is ENHRY and CDR2 SYGVKD. V was shortened by 6 bases and J by 1 base, with 12 bases between the two germline ends. This CDR3 spans 14 amino acids. CDR3 sequence reads: CAISSREPNTEAFF. CDR3 DNA: TGTGCCATCAGCTCTAGGGAACCGAACACTGAAGCTTTCTTT.